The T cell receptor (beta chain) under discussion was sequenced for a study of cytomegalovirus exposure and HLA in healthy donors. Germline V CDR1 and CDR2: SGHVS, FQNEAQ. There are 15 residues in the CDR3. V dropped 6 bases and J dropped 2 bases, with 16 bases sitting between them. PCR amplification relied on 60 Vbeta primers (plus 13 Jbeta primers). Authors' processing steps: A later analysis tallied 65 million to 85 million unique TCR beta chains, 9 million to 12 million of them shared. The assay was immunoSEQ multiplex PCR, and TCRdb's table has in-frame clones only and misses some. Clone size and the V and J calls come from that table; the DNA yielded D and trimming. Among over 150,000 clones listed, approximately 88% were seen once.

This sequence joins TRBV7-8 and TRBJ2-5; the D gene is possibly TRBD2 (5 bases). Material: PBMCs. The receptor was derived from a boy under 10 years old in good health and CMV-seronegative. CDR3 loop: CASSPPRGGQETQYF. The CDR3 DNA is TGTGCCAGCAGTCCCCCTCGTGGCGGGCAAGAGACCCAGTACTTC.